This T cell receptor beta chain comes out of a study of molecular identifiers for immune sequencing clone quantification. Study information: In the replicates, RNA derived from roughly 20,000 or 100,000 naive CD8 cells was divided into five parts, and four were sequenced.

This CDR3 comprises 15 residues. The ends lost 4 bases at V and 4 bases at J; junction bases unmatched: 6. MiXCR, applied by TCRdb to the PCR reads, yields one record per CDR3 protein. Altogether approximately 680,000 distinct CDR3 sequences are present, 25% being singletons, with the ten largest covering around 0.78%. The authors gated naive CD8 T cells as CD8+CD4-CCR7+CD45RA+ for sorting. The table lists this clonotype with many counts. Antigen unknown. Whole-study results and caveats: Clone sizes could be underestimated for highly expanded clones when identical TCR molecules share a barcode.

J is TRBJ2-3 and V is TRBV12-3 or TRBV12-4, with TRBD2 matching 9 bases. The receptor comes from a human donor in good health. Some libraries in this study had Jurkat cell RNA spiked in. Sequences were obtained from naive CD8+ T cells from blood, with Jurkat cell RNA spiked in. This sample's subset: FACS-sorted CD8+CD4-CCR7+CD45RA+ naive T cells. This CDR3 reads CASSWASGTADTQYF. In DNA, the CDR3 is TGTGCCAGCAGTTGGGCTAGCGGGACGGCAGATACGCAGTATTTT.